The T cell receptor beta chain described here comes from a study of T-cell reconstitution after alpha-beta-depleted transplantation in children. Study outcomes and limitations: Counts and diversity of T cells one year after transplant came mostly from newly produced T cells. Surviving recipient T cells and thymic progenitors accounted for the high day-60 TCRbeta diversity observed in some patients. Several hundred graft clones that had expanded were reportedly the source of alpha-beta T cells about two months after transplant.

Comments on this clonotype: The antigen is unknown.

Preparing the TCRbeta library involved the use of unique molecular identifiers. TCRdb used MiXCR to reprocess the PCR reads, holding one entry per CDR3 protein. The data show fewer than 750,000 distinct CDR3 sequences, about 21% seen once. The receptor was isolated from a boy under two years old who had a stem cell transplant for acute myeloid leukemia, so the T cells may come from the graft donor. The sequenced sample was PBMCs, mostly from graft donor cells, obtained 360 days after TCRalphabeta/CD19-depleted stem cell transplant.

In nucleotides, the CDR3 is TGCAGTGCTAGCGGATGGGCCAAAAACATTCAGTACTTC. Protein: CSASGWAKNIQYF. The genes are TRBV20-1 and TRBJ2-4; D unresolved. CDR3 length: 13 residues. Germline assignment: CDR1 DFQATT and CDR2 SNEGSKA (reference sequence). Between the trimmed V and J ends, which lost 3 bases and 1 base, there was a span of 7 bases.